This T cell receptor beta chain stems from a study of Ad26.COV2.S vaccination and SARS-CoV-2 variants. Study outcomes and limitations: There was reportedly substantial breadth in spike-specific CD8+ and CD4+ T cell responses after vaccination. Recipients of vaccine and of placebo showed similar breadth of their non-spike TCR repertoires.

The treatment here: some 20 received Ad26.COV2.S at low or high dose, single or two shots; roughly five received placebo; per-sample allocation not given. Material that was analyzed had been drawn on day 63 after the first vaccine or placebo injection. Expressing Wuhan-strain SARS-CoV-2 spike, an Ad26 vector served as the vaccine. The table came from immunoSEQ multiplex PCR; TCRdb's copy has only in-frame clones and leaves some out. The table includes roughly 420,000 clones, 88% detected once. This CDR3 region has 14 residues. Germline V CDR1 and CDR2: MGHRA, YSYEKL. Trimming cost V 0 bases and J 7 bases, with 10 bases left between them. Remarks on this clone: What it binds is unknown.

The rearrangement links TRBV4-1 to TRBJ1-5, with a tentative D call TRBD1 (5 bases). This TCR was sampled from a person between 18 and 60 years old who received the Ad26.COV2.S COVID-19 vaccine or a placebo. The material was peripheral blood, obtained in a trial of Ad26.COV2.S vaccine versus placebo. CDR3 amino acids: CASSQEGGSQPQHF. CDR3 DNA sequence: TGCGCCAGCAGCCAAGAGGGGGGTAGCCAGCCCCAGCATTTT.